A single sample is the source of the 20 T cell receptor beta chains below, sequenced in a study of vaccination and CD4 T cells after COVID-19. The treatment was: roughly ten-day PBMC culture with coronavirus spike peptide pools or control peptides (ViraFEST assay). Pre-COVID-19 pandemic sampling (2011-2018) yielded the unexposed donor's CD4+ T cells. Sequenced with the Oncomine TCR Beta short-read assay was DNA taken from cultured CD4+ T cells. TCRdb fed the PCR reads into MiXCR, producing one record per CDR3 protein. The sample has fewer than 10,000 distinct CDR3 sequences, roughly 44% seen once. These receptors' targets are unknown. Sequenced input: CD4+ T cells from blood, cultured in vitro. These receptors were taken from a human donor in good health.

This clonotype was seen only a few times. The CDR3 region is CASSLDFGATDTQYF. The CDR3 DNA sequence: TGTGCCAGCAGCTTAGATTTCGGGGCCACAGATACGCAGTATTTT. The V call is TRBV11-2, the J call TRBJ2-3; D is possibly TRBD1 or TRBD2 (5 bases each). Germline-derived CDR1 and CDR2 are SGHAT and FQNNGV. The germline V and J ends were trimmed by 0 bases and 2 bases, with 9 bases remaining between them. There are 15 residues in the CDR3.

The CDR3 DNA reads as TGTGCCAGCAGTTACCGGGCGTGGGGGAATTCACCCCTCCACTTT. Translating it yields CASSYRAWGNSPLHF. This rearrangement joins TRBV6-5 to TRBJ1-6, with a possible D match to TRBD1 (5 bases). V was pared by 2 bases and J by 7 bases, with 12 bases between. CDR1 and CDR2 from the germline V gene are MNHEY and SVGAGI. The CDR3 runs 15 residues.

The chain carries TRBV7-9 and TRBJ1-1; no clear D gene. Germline CDR1 is SEHNR and CDR2 is FQNEAQ (reference sequence). Trimming removed 7 bases at V and 0 bases at J, with 15 bases between. CDR3 length: 15 residues. The DNA for the CDR3 is TGTGCCAGCACCTGGGAGGGTGGGTTGAACACTGAAGCTTTCTTT. Protein sequence: CASTWEGGLNTEAFF.

The chain recombines TRBV20-1 with TRBJ1-2; D perhaps matches TRBD1 (6 bases). The germline V gene has CDR1 DFQATT and CDR2 SNEGSKA (reference sequence). The CDR3 loop spans 11 amino acids. Trimming took 5 bases from V and 6 from J, leaving 10 bases between them. CDR3: CSALQGNGYTF. DNA of the CDR3: TGCAGTGCTTTACAGGGAAATGGCTACACCTTC.

This clonotype has just a few counts. This sequence joins TRBV2 and TRBJ1-2; no reliable D call. CDR1 is SNHLY, CDR2 FYNNEI, per germline. CDR3 length: 13 amino acids. The V end was cut by 6 bases, the J end by 2 bases, with 10 bases between. The CDR3 here is CASRAGRNYGYTF. CDR3 DNA: TGTGCCAGCAGGGCCGGACGGAACTATGGCTACACCTTC.

The chain joins TRBV6-1 to TRBJ2-7; either TRBD1 or TRBD2 may fit D (5 bases each). Trimming pared 6 bases from V and 5 bases from J, leaving 11 bases between. This CDR3 is 12 amino acids long. Germline CDR1 reads MNHNS; CDR2 reads SASEGT. The CDR3 reads CASSRLGDEQYF. CDR3 DNA: TGTGCCAGCAGCCGACTGGGGGACGAGCAGTACTTC.

Only a few counts were recorded for this clonotype. The rearrangement links TRBV20-1 to TRBJ2-1; 7 bases are shared with TRBD2. The CDR3 spans 14 residues. Germline trimming cut 5 bases from V and 9 bases from J; bases unmatched to any gene: 13. CDR1 DFQATT and CDR2 SNEGSKA come from the germline V gene (reference sequence). CDR3 DNA sequence: TGCAGTGCTCCTAGCCTAGGGACTATCAGTGAGCAGTTCTTC. It yields the protein CSAPSLGTISEQFF.

This clonotype has more than one count but fewer than ten. This chain uses TRBV6-1 with TRBJ1-2; D is unresolved. Deletions cut 3 bases from V and 2 bases from J, with 13 bases between. The CDR3 extends over 15 amino acids. Germline V gene lookup returns CDR1 MNHNS and CDR2 SASEGT. This CDR3 is CASSDTPFGNYGYTF. The CDR3 DNA reads TGTGCCAGCAGTGACACTCCCTTCGGGAACTATGGCTACACCTTC.

The rearrangement joins TRBV6-1 to TRBJ2-6, with 7 bases lining up with TRBD1. This CDR3 contains 18 residues. V gave up 5 bases and J gave up 0 bases; unmatched junction bases: 10. Germline assignment: CDR1 MNHNS and CDR2 SASEGT. The CDR3 loop is CASSISGTALSGANVLTF. CDR3 nucleotides: TGTGCCAGCAGTATCTCCGGGACAGCCCTCTCTGGGGCCAACGTCCTGACTTTC.

The J gene is TRBJ2-3, the V gene TRBV20-1; 14 positions agree with TRBD2. Germline loops: CDR1 DFQATT, CDR2 SNEGSKA (reference sequence). V lost 2 bases and J lost 5; bases outside the gene matches: 21. The CDR3 covers 21 residues. The chain's CDR3 is CSARPPLGLAGGEVKGDTQYF. As DNA, the CDR3 is TGCAGTGCTAGACCCCCCCTTGGACTAGCGGGAGGTGAAGTAAAGGGAGATACGCAGTATTTT.

The chain uses TRBV18 and TRBJ2-3, with D possibly being TRBD2 (6 bases). Germline lookup yields CDR1 KGHSH and CDR2 LQKENI. The CDR3 spans 14 residues. Trimming pared 1 base from V and 8 bases from J, leaving 13 bases between. CDR3 sequence (DNA): TGTGCCAGCTCACCACTAGCGGTTCAGGGTACGCAGTATTTT. It specifies CASSPLAVQGTQYF.

V is TRBV15 and J is TRBJ2-1; TRBD1 agrees at 10 bases. CDR1 and CDR2 from the germline V gene are LNHNV and YYDKDF (reference sequence). The CDR3 is made up of 17 amino acids. Unmatched junction bases numbered 14, after V lost 4 bases and J lost 8 bases. The CDR3 bases are TGTGCCACCAGCAAAATGGGACCGGGACAGGGGCGGGATGAGCAGTTCTTC. This encodes CATSKMGPGQGRDEQFF. Drawing the rest from reference TRBV15 and TRBJ2-1, the complete variable domain is DAMVIQNPRYQVTQFGKPVTLSCSQTLNHNVMYWYQQKSSQAPKLLFHYYDKDFNNEADTPDNFQSRRPNTSFCFLDIRSPGLGDTAMYLCATSKMGPGQGRDEQFFGPGTRLTVL.

V gene TRBV6-2 or TRBV6-3 combines with J gene TRBJ2-5, with TRBD1 matching over 8 bases. The germline V gene encodes CDR1 MNHEY and CDR2 SVGEGT. CDR3 size: 15 residues. Trimming removed 6 bases from V and 4 bases from J; junction bases left unmatched: 10. The DNA for the CDR3 is TGTGCCAGCAGCACACGGGACAGGCTGCCAGAGACCCAGTACTTC. This translates into CASSTRDRLPETQYF.

CDR3 DNA: TGTGCCAGCAGCCAAGATCTACAGCCTAATTCACCCCTCCACTTT. It codes for CASSQDLQPNSPLHF. The chain joins TRBV14 to TRBJ1-6; D ambiguous. The CDR3 runs to 15 residues. V was shortened by 0 bases and J by 6 bases, with 9 bases between the two germline ends. Germline loops: CDR1 SGHDN, CDR2 FVKESK. The entire variable domain, with the rest obtained from reference TRBV14 and TRBJ1-6, is as follows: EAGVTQFPSHSVIEKGQTVTLRCDPISGHDNLYWYRRVMGKEIKFLLHFVKESKQDESGMPNNRFLAERTGGTYSTLKVQPAELEDSGVYFCASSQDLQPNSPLHFGNGTRLTVT.

The chain joins TRBV19 to TRBJ2-3, with no clear D. V dropped 0 bases and J dropped 4 bases, with 5 bases sitting between them. There are 13 residues in the CDR3. Germline CDR1 is LNHDA and CDR2 is SQIVND (reference sequence). CDR3 sequence (DNA): TGTGCCAGTAGTATAGACCCTCCAGATACGCAGTATTTT. The encoded protein is CASSIDPPDTQYF. The full variable domain, rest sourced from reference TRBV19 and TRBJ2-3, is DGGITQSPKYLFRKEGQNVTLSCEQNLNHDAMYWYRQDPGQGLRLIYYSQIVNDFQKGDIAEGYSVSREKKESFPLTVTSAQKNPTAFYLCASSIDPPDTQYFGPGTRLTVL.

The chain recombines TRBV20-1 with TRBJ2-1; TRBD2 aligns across 11 bases. Germline lookup yields CDR1 DFQATT and CDR2 SNEGSKA (reference sequence). Losses at the gene ends were 7 bases for V and 5 bases for J; bases not matched to a gene: 16. The CDR3 is 17 amino acids. In nucleotides, the CDR3 is TGCAGTGGCCCGGCAAAAAGGGGTAGCGGGAGGGACAATGAGCAGTTCTTC. Its translation is CSGPAKRGSGRDNEQFF.

The chain is built from TRBV6-1 and TRBJ1-1; 8 nucleotides match TRBD1. Trimming cost V 7 bases and J 5 bases; bases outside gene matches: 12. The CDR3 loop spans 15 amino acids. Germline V gives CDR1 MNHNS, CDR2 SASEGT. The CDR3, as DNA: TGTGCCAGCACCCGGACAGGGCAGGCGGGGACTGAAGCTTTCTTT. Translated, it gives CASTRTGQAGTEAFF.

This clonotype was counted between two and nine times. The genes are TRBV19 and TRBJ1-5, with TRBD1 matching over 10 bases. J lost 8 bases, V lost 0 bases, and 13 bases had no gene match. CDR3 length: 18 residues. Germline V gives CDR1 LNHDA, CDR2 SQIVND (reference sequence). The CDR3 coding sequence is TGTGCCAGTAGTATAGAAGTCCCGGGACAGGGGTTGGTTAAGCCCCAGCATTTT. It is translated as CASSIEVPGQGLVKPQHF.

The CDR3 coding sequence is TGTGCCAGCAGCTCGCGGACAGGGGAGGATTCACCCCTCCACTTT. It yields the protein CASSSRTGEDSPLHF. This chain joins TRBV7-6 and TRBJ1-6; 9 bases are a match to TRBD1. Germline trimming cut 4 bases from V and 8 bases from J; bases unmatched to any gene: 6. This CDR3 comprises 15 residues. Per germline, CDR1 SGHVS and CDR2 FNYEAQ.

This sequence joins TRBV6-5 and TRBJ2-1, with 10 bases that match TRBD2. With V trimmed by 1 base and J by 0 bases, 3 bases remained unmatched. The CDR3 spans 17 residues. Germline loops: CDR1 MNHEY, CDR2 SVGAGI. CDR3 coding DNA: TGTGCCAGCAGTTACTGGCCTAGCGGGAGCTCCTACAATGAGCAGTTCTTC. Translating it yields CASSYWPSGSSYNEQFF.